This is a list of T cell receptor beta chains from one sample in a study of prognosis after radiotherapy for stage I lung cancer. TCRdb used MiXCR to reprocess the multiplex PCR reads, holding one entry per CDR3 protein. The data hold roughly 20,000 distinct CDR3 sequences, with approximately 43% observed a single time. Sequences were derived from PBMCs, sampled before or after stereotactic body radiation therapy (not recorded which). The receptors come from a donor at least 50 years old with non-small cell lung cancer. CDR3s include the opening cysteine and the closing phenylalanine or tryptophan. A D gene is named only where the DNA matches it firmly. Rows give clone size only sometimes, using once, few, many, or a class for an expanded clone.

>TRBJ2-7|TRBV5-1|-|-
TGCGCCAGCAGCTTGGGAACGCAGGCCCCCCCTGACTTC
CASSLGTQAPPDF
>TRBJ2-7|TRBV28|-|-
TGTGCCACCTCGGACAGCGGGAATCCCGACGAACAGTACTTC
CATSDSGNPDEQYF
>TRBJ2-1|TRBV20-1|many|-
TGCAGTACCGCGGACGGGTACAATGAGCAGTTCTTC
CSTADGYNEQFF
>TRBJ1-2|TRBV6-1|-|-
TGTGCCAGCAGTGAATCTACAGTGACGCACACCTTC
CASSESTVTHTF
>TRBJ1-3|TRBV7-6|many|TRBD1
TGTGCCAGCAGCTTACGGGCCGGGACAGGGGGTGATGGAAACACCATATATTTT
CASSLRAGTGGDGNTIYF
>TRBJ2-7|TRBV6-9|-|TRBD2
TGTGCCAGCAGTTACCTTACTAGCGGTAAATACGACGGGCAGTACTTC
CASSYLTSGKYDGQYF
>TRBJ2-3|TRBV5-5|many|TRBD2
TGTGCCAGCAGCTTAGCGGGAGGGGGGGCAGATACGCAGTATTTT
CASSLAGGGADTQYF
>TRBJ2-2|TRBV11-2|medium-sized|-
TGTGCCAGCAGCTTAGTTACAGGGCTGGGGACCGGGGAGCTGTTTTTT
CASSLVTGLGTGELFF
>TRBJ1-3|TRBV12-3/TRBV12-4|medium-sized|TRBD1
TGTGCCAGCAGTTGGGACAGGGCAAACACCATATATTTT
CASSWDRANTIYF
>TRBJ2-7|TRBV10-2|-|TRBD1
TGCGCCACCGACAGGGGAAAGGGGAAAGGCGAGCAGTACTTC
CATDRGKGKGEQYF
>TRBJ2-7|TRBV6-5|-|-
TGTGCCAGCAGTTACATGGTATCCTACGGGCATTACTTC
CASSYMVSYGHYF
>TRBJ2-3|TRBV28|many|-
TGTGCCAGCAGTCCCAGGGTCACAGATACGCAGTATTTT
CASSPRVTDTQYF
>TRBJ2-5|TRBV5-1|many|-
TGCGCCAGCGTAGAAGGGGCGACCCAGTACTTC
CASVEGATQYF
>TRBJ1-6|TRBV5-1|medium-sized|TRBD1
TGCGCCAGCACGCGAAGACAGGGCGATAATTCACCCCTCCACTTT
CASTRRQGDNSPLHF
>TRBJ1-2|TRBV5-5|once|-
TGTGCCAGCAGCAAGGACAGAGCTAACTATGGCTACACCTTC
CASSKDRANYGYTF
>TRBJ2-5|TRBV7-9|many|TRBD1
TGTGCCAGCAGCCCCGGATTCGGACAGGGCGCGGTGGAGACCCAGTACTTC
CASSPGFGQGAVETQYF
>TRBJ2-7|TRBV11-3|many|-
TGTGCCAGCAGCTTAACCCGACTCTTCGAGCAGTACTTC
CASSLTRLFEQYF
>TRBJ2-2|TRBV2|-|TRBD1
TGTGCCAGCAGTGCTGACAGGGGGCAACCCGGGGAGCTGTTTTTT
CASSADRGQPGELFF
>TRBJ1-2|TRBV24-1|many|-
TGTGCCACCAGTGACTTCACAACTAACTATGGCTACACCTTC
CATSDFTTNYGYTF
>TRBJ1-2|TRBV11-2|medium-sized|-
TGTGCCAGCAGCTTAGGGCCAGGGACGGGCTATGGCTACACCTTC
CASSLGPGTGYGYTF
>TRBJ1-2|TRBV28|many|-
TGTGCCAGCAGTTTATCAGGGGCACGTGGCTACACCTTC
CASSLSGARGYTF
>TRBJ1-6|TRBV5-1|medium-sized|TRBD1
TGCGCCAGCAAGCCGGGACAGGGCGATAATTCACCCCTCCACTTT
CASKPGQGDNSPLHF
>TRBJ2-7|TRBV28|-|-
TGTGCCAGCACCGCTACTATCGGGTGGAACTACGAGCAGTACTTC
CASTATIGWNYEQYF
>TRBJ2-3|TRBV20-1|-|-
TGCAGTGCTAGAGACGGGCGCACAGATACGCAGTATTTT
CSARDGRTDTQYF
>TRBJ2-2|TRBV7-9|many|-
TGTGCCAGCAGCTCCGGGACCCCCGGGGAGCTGTTTTTT
CASSSGTPGELFF
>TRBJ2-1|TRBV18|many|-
TGTGCCAGCGGGGGCGGTGAGCAGTTCTTC
CASGGGEQFF
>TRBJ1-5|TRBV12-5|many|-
TGTGCTAGTGGTTTGGAAAGCAATCAGCCCCAGCATTTT
CASGLESNQPQHF
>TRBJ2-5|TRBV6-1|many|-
TGTGCCAGCACCACAGGGTACCAAGAGACCCAGTACTTC
CASTTGYQETQYF
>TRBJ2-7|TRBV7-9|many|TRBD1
TGTGCCAGCAGCTTAGCGCACAGGGGGCACGAGCAGTACTTC
CASSLAHRGHEQYF
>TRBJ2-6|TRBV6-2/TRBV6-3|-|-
TGTGCCAGCATCCAGTGCTCTGGGGCCAACGTCCTGACTTTC
CASIQCSGANVLTF
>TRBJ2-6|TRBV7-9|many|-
TGTGCCAGCAGCCCGAAGGGTGTGTCTGGGGCCAACGTCCTGACTTTC
CASSPKGVSGANVLTF
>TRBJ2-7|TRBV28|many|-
TGTGCCAGCAGTCCAGCGGGCGGGTCCTTAGGGGAGCAGTACTTC
CASSPAGGSLGEQYF
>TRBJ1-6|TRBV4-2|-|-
TGTGCCAGCAGCCGGGATGAGGGAAATAATTCACCCCTCCACTTT
CASSRDEGNNSPLHF
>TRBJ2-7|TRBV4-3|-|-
TGCGCCAGCAGCCAATATCTTGGGCTCCTGGATAACGAGCAGTACTTC
CASSQYLGLLDNEQYF
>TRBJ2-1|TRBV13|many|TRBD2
TGTGCCAGCAGCTTAGTACTCGGGGGGTACAATGAGCAGTTCTTC
CASSLVLGGYNEQFF
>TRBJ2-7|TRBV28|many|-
TGTGCCACCTCACGGGCGCCCAGGGACGAGCAGTACTTC
CATSRAPRDEQYF
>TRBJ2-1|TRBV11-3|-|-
TGTGCCAGCACCCGGGCCCCCGGGAGCTCCTACAATGAGCAGTTCTTC
CASTRAPGSSYNEQFF
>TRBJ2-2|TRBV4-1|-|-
TGCGCCAGCAGCCAAGGGATGTCAGAGCTGTTTTTT
CASSQGMSELFF
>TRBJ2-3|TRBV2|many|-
TGTGCCAGCAGTCCACAGGGCAAGGCAGATACGCAGTATTTT
CASSPQGKADTQYF
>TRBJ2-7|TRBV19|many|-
TGTGCCAGTAGTATAGATCTGGGGTCCTACGAGCAGTACTTC
CASSIDLGSYEQYF
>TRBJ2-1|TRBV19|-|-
TGTGCCAGTAGTATGGACTACAATGAGCAGTTCTTC
CASSMDYNEQFF